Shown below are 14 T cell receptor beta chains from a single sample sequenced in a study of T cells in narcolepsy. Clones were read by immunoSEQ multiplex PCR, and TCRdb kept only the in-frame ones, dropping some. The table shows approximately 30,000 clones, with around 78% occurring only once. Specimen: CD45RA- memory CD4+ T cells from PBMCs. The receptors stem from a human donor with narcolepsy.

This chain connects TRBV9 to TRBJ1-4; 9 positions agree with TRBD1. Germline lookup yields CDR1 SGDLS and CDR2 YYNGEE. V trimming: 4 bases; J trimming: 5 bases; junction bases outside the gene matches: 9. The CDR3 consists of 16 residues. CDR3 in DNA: TGTGCCAGCAGCAAACAAACAGGGGGCGAGAATGAAAAACTGTTTTTT. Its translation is CASSKQTGGENEKLFF.

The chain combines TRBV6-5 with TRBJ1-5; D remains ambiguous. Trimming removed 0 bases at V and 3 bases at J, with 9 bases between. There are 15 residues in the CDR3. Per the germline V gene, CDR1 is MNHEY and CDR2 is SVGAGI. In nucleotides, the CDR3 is TGTGCCAGCAGTTACTCGATAGGGCCCAATCAGCCCCAGCATTTT. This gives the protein CASSYSIGPNQPQHF.

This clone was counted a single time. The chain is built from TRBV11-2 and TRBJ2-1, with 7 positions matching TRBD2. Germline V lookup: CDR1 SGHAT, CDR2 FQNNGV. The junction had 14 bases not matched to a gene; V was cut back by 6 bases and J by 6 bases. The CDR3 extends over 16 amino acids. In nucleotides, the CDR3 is TGTGCCAGCAGATACGGCACCCTCCCGGGGGGCAATGAGCAGTTCTTC. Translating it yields CASRYGTLPGGNEQFF.

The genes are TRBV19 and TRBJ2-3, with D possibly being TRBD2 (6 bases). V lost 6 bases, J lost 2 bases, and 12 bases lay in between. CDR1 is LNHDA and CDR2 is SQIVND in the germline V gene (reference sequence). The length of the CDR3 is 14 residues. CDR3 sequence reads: CASRVGGPTDTQYF. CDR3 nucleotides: TGTGCCAGTAGGGTCGGGGGACCCACAGATACGCAGTATTTT.

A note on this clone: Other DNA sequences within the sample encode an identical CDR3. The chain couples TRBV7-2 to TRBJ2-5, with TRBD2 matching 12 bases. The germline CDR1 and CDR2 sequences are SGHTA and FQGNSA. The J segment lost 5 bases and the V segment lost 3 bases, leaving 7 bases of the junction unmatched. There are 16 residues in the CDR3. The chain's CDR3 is CASSFGLLAGGETQYF. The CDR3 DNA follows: TGTGCCAGCAGCTTCGGTTTACTAGCGGGGGGTGAGACCCAGTACTTC.

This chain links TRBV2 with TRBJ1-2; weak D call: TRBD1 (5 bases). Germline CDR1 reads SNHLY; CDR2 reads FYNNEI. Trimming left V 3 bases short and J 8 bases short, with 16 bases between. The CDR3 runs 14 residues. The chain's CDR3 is CASSDSAARQGYTF. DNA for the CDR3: TGTGCCAGCAGTGATTCGGCAGCACGACAGGGCTACACCTTC. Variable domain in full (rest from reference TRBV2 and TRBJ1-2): EPEVTQTPSHQVTQMGQEVILRCVPISNHLYFYWYRQILGQKVEFLVSFYNNEISEKSEIFDDQFSVERPDGSNFTLKIRSTKLEDSAMYFCASSDSAARQGYTFGSGTRLTVV.

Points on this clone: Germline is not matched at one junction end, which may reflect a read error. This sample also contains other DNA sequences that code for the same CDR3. CDR3: CASSLGRGPGQEKLFF. Here the CDR3 DNA reads TGTGCCAGCAGCTTGGGCCGGGGCCCGGGTCAGGAAAAACTGTTTTTC. The genes are TRBV5-6 and TRBJ1-4; possible D gene TRBD1, 5 bases. From germline, CDR1 is SGHDT and CDR2 YYEEEE. The CDR3 spans 16 residues. The whole variable domain, remainder taken from reference TRBV5-6 and TRBJ1-4, is DAGVTQSPTHLIKTRGQQVTLRCSPKSGHDTVSWYQQALGQGPQFIFQYYEEEERQRGNFPDRFSGHQFPNYSSELNVNALLLGDSALYLCASSLGRGPGQEKLFFGSGTQLSVL.

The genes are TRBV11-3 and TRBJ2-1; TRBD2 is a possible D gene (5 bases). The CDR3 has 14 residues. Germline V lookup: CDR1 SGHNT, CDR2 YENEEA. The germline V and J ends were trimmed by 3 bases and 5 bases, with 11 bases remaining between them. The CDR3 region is CASSFGRAHNEQFF. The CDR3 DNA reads TGTGCCAGCAGCTTCGGGCGGGCCCACAATGAGCAGTTCTTC.

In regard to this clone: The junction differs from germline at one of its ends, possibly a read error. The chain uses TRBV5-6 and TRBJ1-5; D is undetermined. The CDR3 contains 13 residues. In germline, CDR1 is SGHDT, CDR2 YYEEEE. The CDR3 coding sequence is TGTGCCAGCAGCCAACGGGCCAATGAGCCCCAGCATTTT. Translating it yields CASSQRANEPQHF.

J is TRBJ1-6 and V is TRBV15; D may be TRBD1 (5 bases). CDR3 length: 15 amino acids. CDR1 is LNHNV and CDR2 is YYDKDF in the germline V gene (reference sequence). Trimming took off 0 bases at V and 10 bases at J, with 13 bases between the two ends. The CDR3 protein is CATSRDPSGGSPLHF. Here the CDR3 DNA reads TGTGCCACCAGCAGAGATCCCTCGGGGGGATCACCCCTCCACTTT. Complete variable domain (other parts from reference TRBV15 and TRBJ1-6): DAMVIQNPRYQVTQFGKPVTLSCSQTLNHNVMYWYQQKSSQAPKLLFHYYDKDFNNEADTPDNFQSRRPNTSFCFLDIRSPGLGDTAMYLCATSRDPSGGSPLHFGNGTRLTVT.

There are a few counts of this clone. CDR3 sequence: CASSFGGDGEQYF. The CDR3 coding sequence is TGTGCCAGCAGCTTCGGGGGGGATGGCGAGCAGTACTTC. J is TRBJ2-7 and V is TRBV13; 8 bases are shared with TRBD2. Germline trimming cut 3 bases from V and 6 bases from J; bases unmatched to any gene: 4. From germline, CDR1 is PRHDT and CDR2 FYEKMQ (reference sequence). The CDR3 spans 13 residues.

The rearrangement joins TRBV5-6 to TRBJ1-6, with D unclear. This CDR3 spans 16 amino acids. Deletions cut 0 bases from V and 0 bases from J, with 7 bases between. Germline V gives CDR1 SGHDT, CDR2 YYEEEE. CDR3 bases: TGTGCCAGCAGCTTGGAGGGTAACTCCTATAATTCACCCCTCCACTTT. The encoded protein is CASSLEGNSYNSPLHF.

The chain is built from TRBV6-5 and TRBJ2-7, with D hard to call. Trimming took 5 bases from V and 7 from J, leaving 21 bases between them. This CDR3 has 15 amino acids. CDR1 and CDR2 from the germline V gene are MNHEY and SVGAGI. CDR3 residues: CASSVRWTVSLEQYF. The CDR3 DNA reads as TGTGCCAGCAGTGTACGATGGACCGTATCCCTAGAGCAGTACTTC.

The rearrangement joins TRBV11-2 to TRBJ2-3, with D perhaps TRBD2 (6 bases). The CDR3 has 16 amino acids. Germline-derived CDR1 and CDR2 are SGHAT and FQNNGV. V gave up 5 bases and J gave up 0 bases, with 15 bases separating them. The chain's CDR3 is CASSARLGESTDTQYF. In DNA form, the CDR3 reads TGTGCCAGCAGCGCCCGACTAGGGGAGAGCACAGATACGCAGTATTTT.